This T cell receptor beta chain was sequenced during a study of quantifying T cell responses using KT2 cells. The wider study: cDNA was made from DNase-treated RNA using alpha and beta constant primers. Overall study results and limits: The number of KT2 alpha and beta sequences was a linear function of input KT2 cells.

V dropped 7 bases and J dropped 7 bases, with 8 bases sitting between them. The CDR3 length is 11 residues. The cDNA 3' end received a ligated oligonucleotide with a UMI. An equimolar mix of RC1.1 and RC1.2 primed the beta chain across TRBC1 and TRBC2. TCRdb re-analysed the UMI-ligation and nested PCR reads in MiXCR, keeping a single row per CDR3 protein. Among tens of thousands of distinct CDR3 sequences listed, 10% to 15% were seen once. This clonotype was detected only a few times. Its antigen remains unknown. Sequencing input: PBMCs spiked with cells of the T cell clone KT2. This TCR was recovered from a human donor. V usage is TRBV12-3 or TRBV12-4 and J usage is TRBJ2-1; no clear D gene. The chain's CDR3 is CASNARNEQFF. CDR3 DNA: TGTGCCAGCAATGCGCGGAATGAGCAGTTCTTC.